This is a list of T cell receptor beta chains from one sample in a study of blood T cells in healthy people across ages. MiXCR, applied by TCRdb to the 5' RACE reads, yields one record per CDR3 protein. Here the sample spans about 2 million distinct CDR3 sequences, around half being singletons. The sequenced sample was blood. These receptors came from a woman between 40 and 50 years old in good health. Each CDR3 is given with its conserved first and last residue. A D gene is named only where the DNA matches it firmly. Only some rows state a clone size, as once, few, many or a class for expanded clones.

>TRBV10-3|TRBJ2-5|NA|few
CAIRGQPNREQYF
TGTGCCATCAGGGGACAGCCGAACCGGGAGCAGTACTTC
>TRBV3-1|TRBJ1-1|NA|NA
CASSPYVNTEAFF
TGTGCCAGCAGCCCTTATGTTAACACTGAAGCTTTCTTT
>TRBV5-1|TRBJ2-1|TRBD2|NA
CASSHGLASTSYNEQFF
TGCGCCAGCAGCCATGGACTAGCCAGCACCTCCTACAATGAGCAGTTCTTC
>TRBV6-5|TRBJ2-5|NA|NA
CASRRGRLSETQYF
TGTGCCAGCAGACGGGGACGGCTTTCGGAGACCCAGTACTTC
>TRBV12-3/TRBV12-4|TRBJ1-1|TRBD1|NA
CASSFRTGENTEAFF
TGTGCCAGCAGTTTCCGGACAGGAGAGAACACTGAAGCTTTCTTT
>TRBV7-2|TRBJ2-7|NA|few
CASSPLGIPYEQYF
TGTGCCAGCAGCCCACTGGGGATCCCCTACGAGCAGTACTTC
>TRBV20-1|TRBJ2-7|NA|NA
CSARSYRMGYEQYF
TGCAGTGCTCGGAGCTACCGTATGGGCTACGAGCAGTACTTC
>TRBV28|TRBJ2-5|NA|NA
CASSGQAETQYF
TGTGCCAGCAGCGGGCAAGCGGAGACCCAGTACTTC
>TRBV10-3|TRBJ2-3|NA|few
CAISDLTKPHTDTQYF
TGTGCCATCAGTGACCTGACTAAACCGCACACAGATACGCAGTATTTT
>TRBV27|TRBJ2-7|NA|many
CASSLSKGTSYEQYF
TGTGCCAGCAGTTTAAGTAAAGGGACCAGTTACGAGCAGTACTTC
>TRBV20-1|TRBJ2-1|NA|NA
CSARRSGTGQFF
TGCAGTGCTAGAAGGTCAGGGACTGGGCAGTTCTTC
>TRBV12-3/TRBV12-4|TRBJ2-4|TRBD2|few
CASSHQGLGVNIQYF
TGTGCCAGCAGCCACCAGGGACTAGGGGTAAACATTCAGTACTTC
>TRBV12-3/TRBV12-4|TRBJ2-7|NA|NA
CASTRSSVTYNEQYF
TGTGCCAGCACCAGGTCGTCAGTTACCTACAATGAGCAGTACTTC
>TRBV7-2|TRBJ2-3|NA|few
CASSLAGTTPSTDTQYF
TGTGCCAGCAGCTTAGCAGGGACAACTCCTAGCACAGATACGCAGTATTTT
>TRBV29-1|TRBJ2-1|TRBD1|NA
CSVAREGQGVNEQFF
TGCAGCGTTGCCCGGGAGGGACAGGGGGTCAATGAGCAGTTCTTC
>TRBV28|TRBJ2-3|NA|NA
CASSTGETSTDTQYF
TGTGCCAGCAGTACGGGGGAAACTAGCACAGATACGCAGTATTTT
>TRBV4-3|TRBJ2-3|TRBD1|NA
CASGNTGVTDTQYF
TGCGCCAGCGGGAATACAGGGGTCACAGATACGCAGTATTTT
>TRBV20-1|TRBJ2-5|NA|NA
CSANFLGETQYF
TGCAGTGCTAACTTTTTGGGGGAGACCCAGTACTTC
>TRBV10-3|TRBJ2-5|NA|many
CAISESTGEETQYF
TGTGCCATCAGTGAGTCTACGGGTGAGGAGACCCAGTACTTC
>TRBV20-1|TRBJ1-2|NA|NA
CSAAGTSGGYGYTF
TGCAGTGCTGCCGGGACTAGCGGGGGCTATGGCTACACCTTC
>TRBV28|TRBJ2-3|TRBD1|few
CASSPGQGFTQYF
TGTGCCAGTTCACCGGGACAGGGTTTTACGCAGTATTTT
>TRBV29-1|TRBJ2-2|NA|NA
CSGRSNVNTGELFF
TGCAGCGGTCGAAGTAACGTTAACACCGGGGAGCTGTTTTTT